A single sample is the source of the 31 T cell receptor beta chains below, sequenced in a study of T cells in Graves' hyperthyroidism and ophthalmopathy. Researchers amplified the TCR beta CDR3 regions from RNA transcripts. Primed by the HTBI set, a first-round RT-PCR was run on the TCR CDR3. TCRdb called the multiplex PCR reads again in MiXCR, with one record for every CDR3 protein. Of more than 550,000 distinct CDR3 sequences detected, approximately 19% appear once; the ten largest clones hold 16%. The specimen sequenced was blood. These receptors originate from a woman in her fifties or sixties with Graves' hyperthyroidism that later progressed to Graves' ophthalmopathy.

This clonotype was counted many times. CDR3 in amino acids: CASSVGDSHQPQHF. CDR3 in DNA: TGTGCCAGCAGCGTAGGGGACAGTCATCAGCCCCAGCATTTT. This chain links TRBV9 with TRBJ1-5; 7 nucleotides align to TRBD1. The germline V gene has CDR1 SGDLS and CDR2 YYNGEE. With V trimmed by 0 bases and J by 5 bases, 2 bases remained unmatched. CDR3 length: 14 amino acids.

The rearrangement uses TRBV5-1 and TRBJ1-1; 9 bases align to TRBD1. The germline V gene has CDR1 SGHRS and CDR2 YFSETQ. The CDR3 runs to 15 residues. The junction had 11 bases not matched to a gene; V was cut back by 7 bases and J by 4 bases. Here the CDR3 reads CASGDRERGVTEAFF. The CDR3 DNA is TGCGCCAGCGGGGACAGGGAGCGAGGGGTCACTGAAGCTTTCTTT.

This clonotype was recorded at least ten times. The junction shows a germline mismatch at one end, possibly a read error. This sequence joins TRBV15 and TRBJ2-3; D perhaps matches TRBD2 (6 bases). The CDR3 has 16 residues. CDR1 LNHNV and CDR2 YYDKDF come from the germline V gene (reference sequence). CDR3 nucleotide sequence: TGTGCCACCAGCAGAGGGGGGGACCGAATCACAGATACGCCGTATTTT. Protein: CATSRGGDRITDTPYF. The full variable domain, completed using reference TRBV15 and TRBJ2-3, is DAMVIQNPRYQVTQFGKPVTLSCSQTLNHNVMYWYQQKSSQAPKLLFHYYDKDFNNEADTPDNFQSRRPNTSFCFLDIRSPGLGDTAMYLCATSRGGDRITDTPYFGPGTRLTVL.

This clonotype appeared many times. The chain uses TRBV2 and TRBJ2-3; 8 bases are shared with TRBD2. Germline V gives CDR1 SNHLY, CDR2 FYNNEI. The CDR3 is 13 residues long. With V trimmed by 6 bases and J by 3 bases, 2 bases remained unmatched. CDR3 in DNA: TGTGCCAGCAGCGGACTAGCAACAGATACGCAGTATTTT. Translating gives CASSGLATDTQYF.

There are a few counts of this clonotype. This chain joins TRBV24-1 and TRBJ1-5, with 9 bases fitting TRBD1. Losses at the gene ends were 2 bases for V and 7 bases for J; bases not matched to a gene: 11. This CDR3 region has 17 residues. The V gene's germline CDR1 is KGHDR and CDR2 SFDVKD. CDR3 in DNA: TGTGCCACCAGTGATTCCCATGTGGGACAGGGAGGCCAGCCCCAGCATTTT. Encoded protein: CATSDSHVGQGGQPQHF.

The chain employs TRBV19 and TRBJ1-2; TRBD1 agrees at 7 bases. V was pared by 2 bases and J by 3 bases, with 3 bases of the junction left unmatched. The CDR3 is made up of 14 amino acids. The germline gives CDR1 LNHDA, CDR2 SQIVND (reference sequence). CDR3 region: CASSIRGRDYGYTF. In DNA form, the CDR3 reads TGTGCCAGTAGTATAAGGGGGCGCGACTATGGCTACACCTTC.

As for this clonotype: The conserved phenylalanine or tryptophan normally closing the CDR3 is absent here, so this likely arose from a read error. The chain joins TRBV3-1 to TRBJ2-5; no definite D call. Trimming shortened V by 2 bases and J by 5 bases, and 15 bases separated the two germline ends. Germline CDR1 reads LGHDT; CDR2 reads YNNKEL (reference sequence). CDR3 size: 15 residues. DNA of the CDR3: TGTGCCAGCAGCCAACCGGGCTCCGGACGGGAGACCCAGTACCTC. Amino acids: CASSQPGSGRETQYL.

In the case of this clonotype: Given a much more abundant clone one base away, this may be a read error. This chain connects TRBV27 to TRBJ1-1; no clear D. CDR1 is MNHEY and CDR2 is SMNVEV in the germline V gene (reference sequence). CDR3 length equals 13 residues. The CDR3: CASSFSGDTEALF. The DNA of the CDR3 is TGTGCCAGCAGTTTCTCGGGCGACACTGAAGCTCTCTTT.

A few counts support this clonotype. In DNA form, the CDR3 reads TGTGCCAGCAGCCCTCGGGCCACCATCTATGGCTACACCTTC. Protein sequence: CASSPRATIYGYTF. The V gene is TRBV5-6, the J gene TRBJ1-2; D gene uncertain. The length of the CDR3 is 14 residues. Trimming took 4 bases from V and 4 from J, leaving 14 bases between them. Germline CDR1 is SGHDT and CDR2 is YYEEEE.

This clonotype was seen many times. J is TRBJ2-2 and V is TRBV5-1, with D uncertain. Germline CDR1 reads SGHRS; CDR2 reads YFSETQ. This CDR3 comprises 14 residues. Deletions cut 4 bases from V and 0 bases from J, with 7 bases between. The CDR3 region is CASSAGSNTGELFF. The CDR3 coding sequence is TGCGCCAGCAGCGCAGGCTCGAACACCGGGGAGCTGTTTTTT.

The J gene is TRBJ1-3, the V gene TRBV11-2; no clear D gene. Trimming pared 0 bases from V and 1 base from J, leaving 7 bases between. The CDR3 consists of 15 residues. CDR1 SGHAT and CDR2 FQNNGV come from the germline V gene. CDR3 residues: CASSLDSFSGNTIYF. For the CDR3, the DNA is TGTGCCAGCAGCTTAGACAGTTTTTCTGGAAACACCATATATTTT. Based on the CDR3 plus reference TRBV11-2 and TRBJ1-3, the full variable domain is EAGVAQSPRYKIIEKRQSVAFWCNPISGHATLYWYQQILGQGPKLLIQFQNNGVVDDSQLPKDRFSAERLKGVDSTLKIQPAKLEDSAVYLCASSLDSFSGNTIYFGEGSWLTVV.

This clonotype was detected only a few times. The chain joins TRBV20-1 to TRBJ2-2; D is perhaps TRBD1 (6 bases). The germline V and J ends were trimmed by 5 bases and 4 bases, with 14 bases remaining between them. Germline CDR1 reads DFQATT; CDR2 reads SNEGSKA (reference sequence). The CDR3 extends over 14 amino acids. The CDR3 bases are TGCAGTGCTGGGGACATTTATACCACCGGGGAGCTGTTTTTT. This sequence encodes CSAGDIYTTGELFF.

The rearrangement joins TRBV7-8 to TRBJ1-5; 8 bases match TRBD1. CDR1 is SGHVS, CDR2 FQNEAQ, per germline. This CDR3 is built from 17 residues. With V trimmed by 2 bases and J by 0 bases, 6 bases remained unmatched. The CDR3 DNA is TGTGCCAGCAGCTTATCCGGACAGGGCTATAGCAATCAGCCCCAGCATTTT. Translation gives CASSLSGQGYSNQPQHF.

This clonotype was observed a few times. The chain is built from TRBV5-8 and TRBJ2-2, with 14 bases matching TRBD2. V lost 4 bases to trimming and J lost 3 bases; unmatched junction nucleotides: 11. This CDR3 spans 19 amino acids. CDR1 and CDR2 (germline): SGHTS, YDEGEE. CDR3 amino acids: CASSQPTSGGGLYTGELFF. Here the CDR3 DNA reads TGTGCCAGCAGCCAACCGACTAGCGGGGGGGGCCTTTACACCGGGGAGCTGTTTTTT.

This rearrangement joins TRBV6-1 to TRBJ2-6; 7 bases are a match to TRBD1. Trimming took 10 bases from V and 9 from J; bases not matched to a gene: 9. There are 13 residues in the CDR3. Germline CDR1 is MNHNS and CDR2 is SASEGT. The CDR3 DNA is TGTGCCACTTCACAGACAGGGTACAACGTCCTGACTTTC. Translation: CATSQTGYNVLTF.

This clonotype was observed a few times. V gene TRBV4-1 combines with J gene TRBJ2-5, with 9 bases aligning to TRBD2. Germline V gene sequence: CDR1 MGHRA, CDR2 YSYEKL. The CDR3 spans 16 residues. The J segment lost 2 bases and the V segment lost 5 bases, leaving 9 bases of the junction unmatched. CDR3 amino acids: CASSYSGTSQQETQYF. The CDR3 nucleotides read TGCGCCAGCAGCTACTCCGGGACTAGCCAACAAGAGACCCAGTACTTC.

This clonotype was seen a few times. This rearrangement joins TRBV5-5 to TRBJ2-1; 8 bases match TRBD2. The CDR3 covers 15 residues. The germline gives CDR1 SGHKS, CDR2 YYEKEE (reference sequence). Losses at the gene ends were 4 bases for V and 5 bases for J; bases not matched to a gene: 8. CDR3 loop: CASSLYSGDDNEQFF. The CDR3 DNA sequence: TGTGCCAGCAGCCTGTATAGCGGGGACGACAATGAGCAGTTCTTC.

V and J are TRBV6-6 and TRBJ2-4; unclear D gene. Germline CDR1 is MNHNY and CDR2 is SVGAGI (reference sequence). CDR3 length: 15 amino acids. Trimming pared 2 bases from V and 1 base from J, leaving 9 bases between. CDR3 sequence: CASSYGMGAKNIQYF. The CDR3 bases are TGTGCCAGCAGTTACGGAATGGGGGCCAAAAACATTCAGTACTTC.

This clonotype was counted many times. V and J are TRBV11-2 and TRBJ1-6; D unresolved. Per the germline V gene, CDR1 is SGHAT and CDR2 is FQNNGV. This CDR3 is built from 11 residues. V lost 3 bases, J lost 9 bases, and 3 bases lay in between. The CDR3 coding sequence is TGTGCCAGCAGCTTCGGTTCACCCCTCCACTTT. This gives the protein CASSFGSPLHF.

The rearrangement links TRBV6-1 to TRBJ2-7, with D perhaps matching TRBD2 (6 bases). Germline-derived CDR1 and CDR2 are MNHNS and SASEGT. The length of the CDR3 is 15 residues. With 7 bases removed from V and 5 bases from J, the gap between germline ends came to 21 bases. This CDR3 is CASKLKGPGRNEQYF. CDR3 nucleotide sequence: TGTGCCAGCAAGCTTAAGGGACCAGGGAGGAACGAGCAGTACTTC.

In this sample, this clonotype turned up a few times. The genes are TRBV5-5 and TRBJ2-7; D is perhaps TRBD1 (6 bases). Germline V gene lookup returns CDR1 SGHKS and CDR2 YYEKEE (reference sequence). The CDR3 loop spans 12 amino acids. V gave up 4 bases and J gave up 5 bases, with 10 bases separating them. The CDR3: CASSRHRDEQYF. CDR3 nucleotide sequence: TGTGCCAGCAGCCGCCACAGGGACGAGCAGTACTTC.

The V gene is TRBV10-2, the J gene TRBJ1-2; no definite D call. This CDR3 spans 13 amino acids. Germline V gene lookup returns CDR1 WSHSY and CDR2 SAAADI. V lost 3 bases to trimming and J lost 6 bases, with 11 bases between them. The CDR3 bases are TGCGCCAGCAGTGAAAACGCGGCAAATGGCTACACCTTC. Its translation is CASSENAANGYTF.

This clonotype was counted only a few times. The J gene is TRBJ1-2, the V gene TRBV29-1; a possible D gene is TRBD1 (5 bases). The length of the CDR3 is 14 residues. Per the germline V gene, CDR1 is SQVTM and CDR2 is ANQGSEA. V dropped 1 base and J dropped 3 bases, with 12 bases sitting between them. In nucleotides, the CDR3 is TGCAGCGTTGAAGTGTGGGACGGAGACTATGGCTACACCTTC. It codes for CSVEVWDGDYGYTF.

The V call is TRBV5-6, the J call TRBJ2-5; D remains unclear. Germline assignment: CDR1 SGHDT and CDR2 YYEEEE. This CDR3 has 13 amino acids. The germline V and J ends were trimmed by 4 bases and 1 base, with 8 bases remaining between them. The CDR3 loop reads CASSRVIQETQYF. The CDR3 DNA reads TGTGCCAGCAGCCGGGTGATCCAAGAGACCCAGTACTTC.

This clonotype has a count of ten or more. This chain connects TRBV3-1 to TRBJ1-5, with D perhaps matching TRBD1 (5 bases). Germline V gene lookup returns CDR1 LGHDT and CDR2 YNNKEL (reference sequence). The ends were cut back, 2 bases at V and 4 bases at J, with 9 bases in the middle. The CDR3 covers 14 residues. The CDR3 here is CASSQQGRNQPQHF. The CDR3, as DNA: TGTGCCAGCAGCCAACAGGGAAGGAATCAGCCCCAGCATTTT.

This clonotype was detected a few times. DNA of the CDR3: TGTGCCAGCAGCTTCCCGCCTAGCAGAGGGAGCACAGATACGCAGTATTTT. It yields the protein CASSFPPSRGSTDTQYF. This sequence joins TRBV11-2 and TRBJ2-3, with D possibly being TRBD2 (5 bases). The CDR3 is made up of 17 amino acids. Trimming cost V 3 bases and J 0 bases, with 16 bases left between them. The germline CDR1 and CDR2 sequences are SGHAT and FQNNGV.

This clonotype was detected only a few times. The rearrangement links TRBV19 to TRBJ1-1, with D unresolved. The CDR3 has 12 residues. V was cut by 5 bases and J by 10 bases, with 14 bases left in between. Germline-derived CDR1 and CDR2 are LNHDA and SQIVND (reference sequence). CDR3 protein: CASSQGASGAFF. CDR3 nucleotides: TGTGCCAGTAGTCAAGGTGCTTCTGGAGCTTTCTTT.

This clonotype was counted many times. The V gene is TRBV7-4, the J gene TRBJ2-3; TRBD2 matches 8 bases. Germline V gene sequence: CDR1 SGHVT, CDR2 SQSDAQ. J gave up 6 bases and V 4 bases, and 12 bases lay outside the gene matches. There are 16 residues in the CDR3. The CDR3 region has the DNA TGTGCCAGCAGCTCCCAGCGGGGGAGCTTCGTGGATACGCAGTATTTT. Amino acid sequence: CASSSQRGSFVDTQYF.

This clonotype came up a few times. The chain combines TRBV29-1 with TRBJ2-7; no reliable D call. The CDR3 totals 15 residues. V lost 1 base and J lost 0, with 13 bases in between. Germline CDR1 is SQVTM and CDR2 is ANQGSEA. The CDR3 DNA is TGCAGCGTTGAAGGATTAATGGGCACCTCCTACGAGCAGTACTTC. Translated, it gives CSVEGLMGTSYEQYF.

This clonotype was observed a few times. The V and J genes are TRBV25-1 and TRBJ2-3; TRBD1 matches 7 bases. V was clipped by 3 bases and J by 2 bases; unmatched bases: 5. This CDR3 has 15 residues. The V gene's germline CDR1 is MGHDK and CDR2 SYGVNS. The CDR3 reads CASSDIQGNTDTQYF. In nucleotides, the CDR3 is TGTGCCAGCAGTGACATACAGGGGAACACAGATACGCAGTATTTT.

This clonotype was seen a few times. One base away lies a much larger clone, so this may be a sequencing read error. V gene TRBV11-2 combines with J gene TRBJ2-6; no clear D gene. The V gene's germline CDR1 is SGHAT and CDR2 FQNNGV. V was cut by 5 bases and J by 4 bases, with 12 bases left in between. The CDR3 consists of 15 residues. CDR3 sequence: CASSPRNVGANVLTF. The CDR3 DNA sequence: TGTGCCAGCAGCCCCCGGAATGTCGGGGCCAACGTCCTGACTTTC.